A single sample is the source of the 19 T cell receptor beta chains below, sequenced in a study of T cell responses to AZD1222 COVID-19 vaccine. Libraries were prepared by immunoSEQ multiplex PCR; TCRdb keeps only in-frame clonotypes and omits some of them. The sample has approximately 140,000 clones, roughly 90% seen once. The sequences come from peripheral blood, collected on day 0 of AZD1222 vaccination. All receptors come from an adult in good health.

CDR3 loop: CASSPAGTGMNEQFF. CDR3 coding DNA: TGTGCCAGCAGCCCCGCCGGGACAGGGATGAATGAGCAGTTCTTC. J is TRBJ2-1 and V is TRBV5-4; 9 bases map to TRBD1. Germline CDR1 is SGHNT and CDR2 is YYREEE (reference sequence). V shed 4 bases, J shed 7 bases, and the junction held 9 bases outside the gene matches. The CDR3 contains 15 residues.

CDR3 in DNA: TGTGCCACCAGTGATCGGGGGGGAGGCCTAGCCCCTTCCCGTTACACCGGGGAGCTGTTTTTT. Translation gives CATSDRGGGLAPSRYTGELFF. The V call is TRBV24-1, the J call TRBJ2-2, with 8 bases fitting TRBD2. Trimming cost V 3 bases and J 3 bases; bases outside gene matches: 20. Germline lookup yields CDR1 KGHDR and CDR2 SFDVKD. The CDR3 covers 21 residues.

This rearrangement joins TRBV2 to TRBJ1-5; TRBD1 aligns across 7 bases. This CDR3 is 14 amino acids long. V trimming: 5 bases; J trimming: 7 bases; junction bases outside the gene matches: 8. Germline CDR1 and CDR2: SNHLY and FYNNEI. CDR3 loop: CASSRQGLGQPQHF. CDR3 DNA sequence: TGTGCCAGCAGTCGACAGGGATTGGGCCAGCCCCAGCATTTT.

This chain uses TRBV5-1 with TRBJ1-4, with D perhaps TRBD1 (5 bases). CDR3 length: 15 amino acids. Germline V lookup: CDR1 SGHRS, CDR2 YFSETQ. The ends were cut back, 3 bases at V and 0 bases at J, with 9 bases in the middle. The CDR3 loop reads CASSWGPPTNEKLFF. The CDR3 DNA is TGCGCCAGCAGCTGGGGCCCACCAACTAATGAAAAACTGTTTTTT. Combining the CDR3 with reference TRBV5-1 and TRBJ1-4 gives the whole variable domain KAGVTQTPRYLIKTRGQQVTLSCSPISGHRSVSWYQQTPGQGLQFLFEYFSETQRNKGNFPGRFSGRQFSNSRSEMNVSTLELGDSALYLCASSWGPPTNEKLFFGSGTQLSVL.

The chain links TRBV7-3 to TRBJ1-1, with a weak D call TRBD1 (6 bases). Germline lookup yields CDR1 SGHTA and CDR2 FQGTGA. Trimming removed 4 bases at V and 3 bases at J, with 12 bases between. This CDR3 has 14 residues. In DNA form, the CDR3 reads TGTGCCAGCAGCTCACAGGGCACGCACACTGAAGCTTTCTTT. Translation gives CASSSQGTHTEAFF. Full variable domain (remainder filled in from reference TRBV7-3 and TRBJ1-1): GAGVSQTPSNKVTEKGKYVELRCDPISGHTALYWYRQSLGQGPEFLIYFQGTGAADDSGLPNDRFFAVRPEGSVSTLKIQRTERGDSAVYLCASSSQGTHTEAFFGQGTRLTVV.

CDR3 coding DNA: TGTGCCAGCTCACCACAAAGACAGGACTACACTGAAGCTTTCTTT. It specifies CASSPQRQDYTEAFF. The chain couples TRBV18 to TRBJ1-1; possible D gene TRBD1, 6 bases. Germline-derived CDR1 and CDR2 are KGHSH and LQKENI. The length of the CDR3 is 15 residues. Trimming cost V 1 base and J 3 bases, with 12 bases left between them.

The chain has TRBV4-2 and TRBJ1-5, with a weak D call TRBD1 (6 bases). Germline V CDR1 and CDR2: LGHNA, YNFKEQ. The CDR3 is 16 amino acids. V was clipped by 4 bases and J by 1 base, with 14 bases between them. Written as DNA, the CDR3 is TGTGCCAGCAGCCCCGAGGGCGGACAGAGCAATCAGCCCCAGCATTTT. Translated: CASSPEGGQSNQPQHF.

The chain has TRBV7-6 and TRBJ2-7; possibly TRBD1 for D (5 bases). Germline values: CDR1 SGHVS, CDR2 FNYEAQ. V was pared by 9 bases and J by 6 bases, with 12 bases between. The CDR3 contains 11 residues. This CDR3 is CASGPGFEQYF. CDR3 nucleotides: TGTGCCAGTGGTCCAGGGTTCGAGCAGTACTTC.

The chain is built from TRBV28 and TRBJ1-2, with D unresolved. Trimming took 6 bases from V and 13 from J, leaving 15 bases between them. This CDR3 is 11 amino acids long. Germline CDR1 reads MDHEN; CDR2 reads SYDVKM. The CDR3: CASSSGSRVTF. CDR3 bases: TGTGCCAGCAGCTCGGGTAGTCGTGTCACCTTC.

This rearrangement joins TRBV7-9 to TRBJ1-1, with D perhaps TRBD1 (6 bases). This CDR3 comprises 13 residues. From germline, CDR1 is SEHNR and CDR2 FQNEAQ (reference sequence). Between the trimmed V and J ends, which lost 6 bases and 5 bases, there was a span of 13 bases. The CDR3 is CASSTRQGTEAFF. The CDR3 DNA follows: TGTGCCAGCAGTACGCGTCAGGGGACTGAAGCTTTCTTT. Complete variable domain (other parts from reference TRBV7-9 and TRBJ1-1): DTGVSQNPRHKITKRGQNVTFRCDPISEHNRLYWYRQTLGQGPEFLTYFQNEAQLEKSRLLSDRFSAERPKGSFSTLEIQRTEQGDSAMYLCASSTRQGTEAFFGQGTRLTVV.

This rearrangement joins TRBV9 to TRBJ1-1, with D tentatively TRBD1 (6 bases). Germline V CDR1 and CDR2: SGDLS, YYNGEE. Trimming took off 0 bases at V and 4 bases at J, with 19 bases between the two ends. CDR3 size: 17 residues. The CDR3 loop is CASSVAGTTPWGTEAFF. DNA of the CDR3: TGTGCCAGCAGCGTAGCTGGGACAACTCCTTGGGGCACTGAAGCTTTCTTT.

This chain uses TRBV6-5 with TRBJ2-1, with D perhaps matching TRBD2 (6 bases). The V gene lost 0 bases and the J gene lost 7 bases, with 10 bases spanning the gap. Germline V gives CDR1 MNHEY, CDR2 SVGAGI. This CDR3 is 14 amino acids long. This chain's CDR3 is CASSYSTSFNEQFF. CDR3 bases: TGTGCCAGCAGTTACTCGACTAGTTTTAATGAGCAGTTCTTC.

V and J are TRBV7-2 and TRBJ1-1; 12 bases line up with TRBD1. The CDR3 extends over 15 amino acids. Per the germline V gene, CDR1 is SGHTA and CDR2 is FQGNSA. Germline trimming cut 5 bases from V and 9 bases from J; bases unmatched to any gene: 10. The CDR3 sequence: CASSLAWDRGQKAFF. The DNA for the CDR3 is TGTGCCAGCAGCCTCGCCTGGGACAGGGGGCAAAAAGCTTTCTTT.

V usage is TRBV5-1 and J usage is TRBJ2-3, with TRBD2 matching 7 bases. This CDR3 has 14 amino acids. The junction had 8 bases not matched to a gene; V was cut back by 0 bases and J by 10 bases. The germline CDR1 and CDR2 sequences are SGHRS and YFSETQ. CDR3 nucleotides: TGCGCCAGCAGCTTGGCCCTTGCGGGAGAGGCGCAGTATTTT. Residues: CASSLALAGEAQYF.

The CDR3 bases are TGCGCCAGCAGCTTTTATGCAGGGGGAATGAACACTGAAGCTTTCTTT. Translation: CASSFYAGGMNTEAFF. The chain employs TRBV5-1 and TRBJ1-1; 7 nucleotides agree with TRBD1. Germline loops: CDR1 SGHRS, CDR2 YFSETQ. The CDR3 is 16 residues long. The V segment lost 2 bases and the J segment 0 bases; nucleotides outside the gene matches: 7.

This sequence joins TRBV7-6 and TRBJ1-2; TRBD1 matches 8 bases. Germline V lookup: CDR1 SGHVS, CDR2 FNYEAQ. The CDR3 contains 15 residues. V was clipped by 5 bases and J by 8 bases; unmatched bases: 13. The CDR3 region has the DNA TGTGCCAGCAGCCCCCTAGGCAGGGGGCTATCGGGCTACACCTTC. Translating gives CASSPLGRGLSGYTF.

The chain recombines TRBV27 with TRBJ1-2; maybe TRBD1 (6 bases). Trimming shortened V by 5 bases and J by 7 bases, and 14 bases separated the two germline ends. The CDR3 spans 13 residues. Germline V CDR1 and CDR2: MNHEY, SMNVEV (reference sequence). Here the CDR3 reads CASSIQGISGYTF. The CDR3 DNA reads TGTGCCAGCAGTATACAGGGTATTAGTGGCTACACCTTC.

CDR3 nucleotides: TGTGCCAGCAGTCCACGGCAGGGTCCCCCCAATGAGCAGTTCTTC. It encodes CASSPRQGPPNEQFF. The genes are TRBV6-5 and TRBJ2-1; tentative D call: TRBD1 (5 bases). The CDR3 is 15 amino acids. Germline V gene data show CDR1 as MNHEY and CDR2 as SVGAGI. The V end was cut by 5 bases, the J end by 6 bases, with 17 bases between.

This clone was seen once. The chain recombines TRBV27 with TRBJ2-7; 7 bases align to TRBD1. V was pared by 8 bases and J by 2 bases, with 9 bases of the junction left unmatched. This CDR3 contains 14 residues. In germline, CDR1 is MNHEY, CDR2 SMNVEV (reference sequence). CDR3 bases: TGTGCCAGCGGAGACAGGGAAAATACCTACGAGCAGTACTTC. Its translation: CASGDRENTYEQYF.